This T cell receptor (beta chain) originates from a study of PD-1 blockade in classical Hodgkin lymphoma. Indicated time point: cycle 4 day 1 (C4D1), after 6 weeks of nivolumab. All the patients suffered relapse after autologous stem cell transplantation, and brentuximab vedotin exposure differed. Sequencing used immunoSEQ multiplex PCR; TCRdb keeps in-frame clones, though not all of them. This sample has 25,000 to 35,000 clones, with less than 75% found just once. Germline CDR1 LNHDA, CDR2 SQIVND (reference sequence). There are 14 residues in the CDR3. V lost 7 bases and J 1 base, leaving 14 bases between the germline ends. With regard to this clone: Its antigen is undetermined.

Study-level points and caveats: Complete responders showed a baseline diversity that resembled the diversity of newly diagnosed patients. Reports indicated that newly diagnosed patients had lower baseline TCR diversity than healthy donors did. It was CD4+ TCR diversity, not CD8+, that rose significantly by C4D1. Reasons behind the repertoire differences stay unclear, perhaps disease activity or earlier therapy.

Source: peripheral blood mononuclear cells (PBMCs), taken before the fourth cycle of nivolumab. The chain recombines TRBV19 with TRBJ2-7, with D possibly matching TRBD2 (6 bases). This receptor was obtained from a human donor with classical Hodgkin lymphoma. CDR3 in amino acids: CASTDRSGSYEQYF. The CDR3 DNA is TGTGCCAGTACCGATCGGAGCGGGTCCTACGAGCAGTACTTC. Combining the CDR3 with reference TRBV19 and TRBJ2-7 gives the whole variable domain DGGITQSPKYLFRKEGQNVTLSCEQNLNHDAMYWYRQDPGQGLRLIYYSQIVNDFQKGDIAEGYSVSREKKESFPLTVTSAQKNPTAFYLCASTDRSGSYEQYFGPGTRLTVT.